Shown below are 30 T cell receptor beta chains from a single sample sequenced in a study of blood T cell repertoires in COVID-19. Generated by immunoSEQ multiplex PCR, the TCRdb table keeps only in-frame clones and is missing some. This table holds over 400,000 clones, approximately 85% found once. The sample was peripheral blood. These receptors were obtained from a human donor in a cohort sampled during active COVID-19.

The chain couples TRBV7-2 to TRBJ2-7; a weak D match, TRBD1 (5 bases). Germline V gives CDR1 SGHTA, CDR2 FQGNSA. This CDR3 spans 15 amino acids. The germline V and J ends were trimmed by 3 bases and 6 bases, with 18 bases remaining between them. The CDR3 is CASSLVPDIPFEQYF. The CDR3 DNA reads as TGTGCCAGCAGCTTGGTACCGGACATCCCCTTCGAGCAGTACTTC.

The chain carries TRBV28 and TRBJ2-7; the D gene is possibly TRBD1 (6 bases). V shed 5 bases and J shed 9 bases, with 23 bases lying between them. The CDR3 sequence is 15 residues long. Germline V CDR1 and CDR2: MDHEN, SYDVKM. The CDR3 here is CASSRTALLLVAQYF. The DNA of the CDR3 is TGTGCCAGCAGTCGGACAGCCCTCCTGTTGGTAGCGCAGTACTTC.

The chain uses TRBV6-5 and TRBJ1-2, with D possibly matching TRBD1 (5 bases). With 6 bases removed from V and 2 bases from J, the gap between germline ends came to 16 bases. Germline CDR1 MNHEY, CDR2 SVGAGI. The CDR3 contains 15 residues. The CDR3 spells CASSPPGGGNYGYTF. The CDR3 nucleotides read TGTGCCAGCAGCCCCCCGGGGGGTGGCAACTATGGCTACACCTTC.

CDR3 DNA sequence: TGTGCCAGCAGCCTACCGGGACTTGGCTATGGCTACACCTTC. It encodes CASSLPGLGYGYTF. The V gene is TRBV7-3, the J gene TRBJ1-2, with D perhaps matching TRBD1 (5 bases). The CDR3 loop spans 14 amino acids. The V gene's germline CDR1 is SGHTA and CDR2 FQGTGA. Trimming cost V 5 bases and J 4 bases, with 14 bases left between them. Full variable domain (rest looked up from reference TRBV7-3 and TRBJ1-2): GAGVSQTPSNKVTEKGKYVELRCDPISGHTALYWYRQSLGQGPEFLIYFQGTGAADDSGLPNDRFFAVRPEGSVSTLKIQRTERGDSAVYLCASSLPGLGYGYTFGSGTRLTVV.

This sequence joins TRBV6-5 and TRBJ2-7; 8 bases fit TRBD2. Trimming cost V 10 bases and J 7 bases; bases outside gene matches: 6. CDR1 and CDR2 from the germline V gene are MNHEY and SVGAGI. The CDR3 consists of 11 residues. The CDR3 protein is CATGTRMEQYF. The CDR3 DNA is TGTGCCACCGGGACTAGAATGGAGCAGTACTTC.

The V gene is TRBV18, the J gene TRBJ2-2, with 8 nucleotides matching TRBD2. With V trimmed by 0 bases and J by 6 bases, 6 bases remained unmatched. Germline-derived CDR1 and CDR2 are KGHSH and LQKENI. The CDR3 extends over 16 amino acids. CDR3 in amino acids: CASSPPTGGPSGELFF. The CDR3 nucleotides read TGTGCCAGCTCACCACCAACGGGAGGGCCCTCCGGGGAGCTGTTTTTT. Filled out from reference TRBV18 and TRBJ2-2, the complete variable domain reads NAGVMQNPRHLVRRRGQEARLRCSPMKGHSHVYWYRQLPEEGLKFMVYLQKENIIDESGMPKERFSAEFPKEGPSILRIQQVVRGDSAAYFCASSPPTGGPSGELFFGEGSRLTVL.

This clone was observed a handful of times. The chain is built from TRBV11-2 and TRBJ2-5; a possible D gene is TRBD2 (5 bases). Trimming stripped 3 bases from V and 2 bases from J, with 13 bases between. The CDR3 contains 15 residues. Per the germline V gene, CDR1 is SGHAT and CDR2 is FQNNGV. The CDR3 spells CASSFPGMGQETQYF. The CDR3 coding sequence is TGTGCCAGCAGCTTTCCGGGAATGGGTCAAGAGACCCAGTACTTC.

In this sample, this clone turned up once. The chain joins TRBV19 to TRBJ1-1; 9 bases map to TRBD1. After removal of 5 bases from V and 10 bases from J, the junction contained 5 bases not matched to a gene. Per the germline V gene, CDR1 is LNHDA and CDR2 is SQIVND (reference sequence). The CDR3 is made up of 12 amino acids. The CDR3: CASSAGTGRAFF. CDR3 nucleotides: TGTGCCAGTAGTGCCGGGACAGGGAGAGCTTTCTTT.

This chain connects TRBV27 to TRBJ2-3; TRBD2 aligns across 14 bases. The CDR3 extends over 19 amino acids. The V gene end was trimmed by 3 bases and the J gene end by 3 bases; junction bases not matched to a gene: 11. Germline loops: CDR1 MNHEY, CDR2 SMNVEV (reference sequence). CDR3 residues: CASSLRGLAGAQGTDTQYF. The CDR3 coding sequence is TGTGCCAGCAGTTTGCGGGGACTAGCGGGAGCGCAAGGAACAGATACGCAGTATTTT.

The rearrangement uses TRBV5-1 and TRBJ1-4; 8 nucleotides match TRBD1. CDR3 length: 18 residues. Germline V gene lookup returns CDR1 SGHRS and CDR2 YFSETQ. V dropped 3 bases and J dropped 0; count of bases not matched to a gene: 10. The CDR3 loop reads CASSSLGGQGATNEKLFF. In nucleotides, the CDR3 is TGCGCCAGCAGCTCCCTTGGCGGACAGGGTGCAACTAATGAAAAACTGTTTTTT.

The J gene is TRBJ2-1, the V gene TRBV4-2; 10 nucleotides align to TRBD2. Unmatched junction bases numbered 10, after V lost 0 bases and J lost 8 bases. The CDR3 is 17 residues long. Germline V gene lookup returns CDR1 LGHNA and CDR2 YNFKEQ. The CDR3: CASSQEPTGTSVYEQFF. The DNA of the CDR3 is TGTGCCAGCAGCCAAGAGCCTACCGGGACTAGCGTCTATGAGCAGTTCTTC.

This clone was seen a handful of times. J is TRBJ1-5 and V is TRBV5-1, with D hard to call. The CDR3 length is 16 residues. Germline-derived CDR1 and CDR2 are SGHRS and YFSETQ. V shed 4 bases and J shed 2 bases, with 16 bases lying between them. CDR3 DNA sequence: TGCGCCAGCAGCCCCTCGACGGGTTTAGGCAATCAGCCCCAGCATTTT. Its protein is CASSPSTGLGNQPQHF.

This sequence joins TRBV4-3 and TRBJ1-1, with D uncertain. The V gene lost 1 base and the J gene lost 5 bases, with 17 bases spanning the gap. This CDR3 comprises 16 residues. Germline loops: CDR1 LGHNA, CDR2 YSLEER. The CDR3 region is CASSQAIGNGVTEAFF. In nucleotides, the CDR3 is TGCGCCAGCAGCCAAGCGATAGGAAACGGAGTAACTGAAGCTTTCTTT.

The chain links TRBV12-3 or TRBV12-4 to TRBJ2-3; D perhaps matches TRBD1 (5 bases). The CDR3 extends over 12 amino acids. Deletions cut 6 bases from V and 8 bases from J, with 12 bases between. The CDR3 region has the DNA TGTGCCAGCAGATACCAGGGCCCTACGCAGTATTTT. Protein product: CASRYQGPTQYF.

The chain is built from TRBV15 and TRBJ1-6; D remains unclear. V dropped 5 bases and J dropped 7 bases, with 6 bases sitting between them. Germline V lookup: CDR1 LNHNV, CDR2 YYDKDF (reference sequence). The CDR3 is 12 amino acids. The CDR3 region has the DNA TGTGCCACCAGCTTCGCGAATTCACCCCTCCACTTT. Translating gives CATSFANSPLHF.

The chain combines TRBV2 with TRBJ2-1; D ambiguous. The CDR3 runs to 14 residues. Germline-derived CDR1 and CDR2 are SNHLY and FYNNEI. V was cut by 2 bases and J by 3 bases, with 8 bases left in between. The CDR3 DNA reads as TGTGCCAGCAGTGAAAGACGCGGCTACAATGAGCAGTTCTTC. This sequence encodes CASSERRGYNEQFF.

CDR3 nucleotide sequence: TGTGCCAGCAGCTTGGATCTAGCGGGAGGGGAGACCCAGTACTTC. As protein: CASSLDLAGGETQYF. The chain joins TRBV11-2 to TRBJ2-5, with 12 positions matching TRBD2. Trimming took 3 bases from V and 5 from J; bases not matched to a gene: 4. There are 15 residues in the CDR3. The germline V gene encodes CDR1 SGHAT and CDR2 FQNNGV.

The V call is TRBV2, the J call TRBJ2-1; 7 nucleotides align to TRBD2. CDR3 length equals 15 residues. The V gene end was trimmed by 3 bases and the J gene end by 4 bases; junction bases not matched to a gene: 6. CDR1 and CDR2 (germline): SNHLY, FYNNEI. CDR3 sequence (DNA): TGTGCCAGCAGTGATAACCCCGGGGGGTACAATGAGCAGTTCTTC. Translated: CASSDNPGGYNEQFF. Variable domain in full (rest from reference TRBV2 and TRBJ2-1): EPEVTQTPSHQVTQMGQEVILRCVPISNHLYFYWYRQILGQKVEFLVSFYNNEISEKSEIFDDQFSVERPDGSNFTLKIRSTKLEDSAMYFCASSDNPGGYNEQFFGPGTRLTVL.

The chain couples TRBV6-1 to TRBJ1-1, with 10 nucleotides matching TRBD1. Germline-derived CDR1 and CDR2 are MNHNS and SASEGT. Trimming removed 3 bases from V and 4 bases from J; junction bases left unmatched: 8. The CDR3 sequence is 16 residues long. The CDR3 nucleotides read TGTGCCAGCAGTGATCTAATGAGGACAGGGGGCACTGAAGCTTTCTTT. This codes for CASSDLMRTGGTEAFF.

This chain connects TRBV2 to TRBJ2-1, with D possibly TRBD2 on 6 matching bases. This CDR3 comprises 17 residues. The V gene's germline CDR1 is SNHLY and CDR2 FYNNEI. With 4 bases removed from V and 0 bases from J, the gap between germline ends came to 16 bases. This chain's CDR3 is CASSATGASSSYNEQFF. CDR3 sequence (DNA): TGTGCCAGCAGTGCTACGGGAGCCTCGAGCTCCTACAATGAGCAGTTCTTC.

This clone showed up just once. The chain combines TRBV19 with TRBJ1-3; tentative D call: TRBD1 (5 bases). The CDR3 covers 16 residues. The germline V gene encodes CDR1 LNHDA and CDR2 SQIVND (reference sequence). Deletions cut 6 bases from V and 1 base from J, with 16 bases between. The CDR3, as DNA: TGTGCCAGTAGGACTGCAGGGCTTAGGTCTGGAAACACCATATATTTT. It yields the protein CASRTAGLRSGNTIYF.

The V and J genes are TRBV18 and TRBJ2-7; 7 bases are a match to TRBD1. The CDR3 is 14 residues long. J gave up 6 bases and V 6 bases, and 11 bases lay outside the gene matches. Looked up from germline, CDR1 is KGHSH and CDR2 is LQKENI. In nucleotides, the CDR3 is TGTGCCAGCTCCCCATCGGGACAGTTCTCCGAGCAGTACTTC. Translated, it gives CASSPSGQFSEQYF.

The chain carries TRBV29-1 and TRBJ2-5; 10 bases line up with TRBD1. Germline values: CDR1 SQVTM, CDR2 ANQGSEA. The CDR3 runs to 11 residues. Unmatched junction bases numbered 7, after V lost 6 bases and J lost 12 bases. In DNA, the CDR3 is TGCAGCGTCCCGTCCGGGACAGGGGAGTACTTC. Residues: CSVPSGTGEYF.

This clone came up a few times. The chain uses TRBV5-1 and TRBJ1-2; D is unresolved. The length of the CDR3 is 13 residues. In germline, CDR1 is SGHRS, CDR2 YFSETQ. V shed 0 bases and J shed 8 bases, with 11 bases lying between them. The DNA of the CDR3 is TGCGCCAGCAGCTTGGCGGGGTATGGCGGCTACACCTTC. Protein sequence: CASSLAGYGGYTF.

The J gene is TRBJ1-1, the V gene TRBV5-1; 8 positions agree with TRBD1. V was clipped by 0 bases and J by 0 bases; unmatched bases: 4. Germline CDR1 SGHRS, CDR2 YFSETQ. The CDR3 length is 16 residues. The CDR3 nucleotides read TGCGCCAGCAGCTTGGTGCCGGGACAGGTGAACACTGAAGCTTTCTTT. The encoded protein is CASSLVPGQVNTEAFF.

The chain employs TRBV7-6 and TRBJ2-1; 11 bases agree with TRBD2. V shed 5 bases and J 0 bases; nucleotides not matched to a gene: 12. The CDR3 covers 19 residues. The V gene's germline CDR1 is SGHVS and CDR2 FNYEAQ. The CDR3 loop reads CASSLNGLAGRSSYNEQFF. The CDR3 region has the DNA TGTGCCAGCAGCCTGAATGGACTAGCGGGTAGGAGCTCCTACAATGAGCAGTTCTTC.

V and J are TRBV4-2 and TRBJ2-1; TRBD2 agrees at 11 bases. CDR1 is LGHNA and CDR2 is YNFKEQ in the germline V gene. The J segment lost 6 bases and the V segment lost 0 bases, leaving 10 bases of the junction unmatched. The CDR3 is made up of 18 amino acids. CDR3 sequence reads: CASSQDPTSGVPGNEQFF. The CDR3 DNA follows: TGTGCCAGCAGCCAAGACCCGACTAGCGGGGTCCCAGGCAATGAGCAGTTCTTC.

The chain joins TRBV3-1 (or the pseudogene TRBV3-2) to TRBJ1-6; D unclear. Trimming took 1 base from V and 7 from J, leaving 8 bases between them. CDR1 and CDR2 (germline): LGHDT, YNNKEL (reference sequence). This CDR3 has 14 amino acids. CDR3: CASSQGGSNSPLHF. In DNA form, the CDR3 reads TGTGCCAGCAGCCAAGGAGGGAGCAATTCACCCCTCCACTTT.

This rearrangement joins TRBV2 to TRBJ1-6; D is perhaps TRBD1 (6 bases). Germline CDR1 SNHLY, CDR2 FYNNEI. Trimming removed 7 bases from V and 10 bases from J, with 20 bases in between. The CDR3 is made up of 15 amino acids. CDR3 sequence: CASTPRGSVNSPLHF. The CDR3 coding sequence is TGTGCCAGCACCCCCAGGGGATCGGTCAACTCACCCCTCCACTTT.

The rearrangement joins TRBV30 to TRBJ1-1, with TRBD1 identical over 8 bases. The germline CDR1 and CDR2 sequences are GTSNPN and SVGIG (reference sequence). The length of the CDR3 is 13 residues. Trimming removed 7 bases from V and 0 bases from J; junction bases left unmatched: 4. The CDR3 DNA sequence: TGTGCCTATGACAGGGGAATGAACACTGAAGCTTTCTTT. Translated: CAYDRGMNTEAFF.